The TCR beta chain described here comes from a study of control samples from healthy donors and cancer patients. CDR3 length: 15 residues. V dropped 3 bases and J dropped 0 bases, with 13 bases sitting between them. Germline CDR1 is DFQATT and CDR2 is SNEGSKA (reference sequence). The method was immunoSEQ multiplex PCR; TCRdb's version includes in-frame clones alone and lacks a portion of them. The sample yields 100,000 to 150,000 clones, 92% seen once. This clone occurred once. The sequencing sample was made of blood. The rearrangement uses TRBV20-1 and TRBJ2-3; no clear D gene. The TCR comes from a woman aged 50 to 65 in good health. The chain's CDR3 is CSASAAVISTDTQYF. CDR3 coding DNA: TGCAGTGCTAGTGCGGCTGTTATCAGCACAGATACGCAGTATTTT.